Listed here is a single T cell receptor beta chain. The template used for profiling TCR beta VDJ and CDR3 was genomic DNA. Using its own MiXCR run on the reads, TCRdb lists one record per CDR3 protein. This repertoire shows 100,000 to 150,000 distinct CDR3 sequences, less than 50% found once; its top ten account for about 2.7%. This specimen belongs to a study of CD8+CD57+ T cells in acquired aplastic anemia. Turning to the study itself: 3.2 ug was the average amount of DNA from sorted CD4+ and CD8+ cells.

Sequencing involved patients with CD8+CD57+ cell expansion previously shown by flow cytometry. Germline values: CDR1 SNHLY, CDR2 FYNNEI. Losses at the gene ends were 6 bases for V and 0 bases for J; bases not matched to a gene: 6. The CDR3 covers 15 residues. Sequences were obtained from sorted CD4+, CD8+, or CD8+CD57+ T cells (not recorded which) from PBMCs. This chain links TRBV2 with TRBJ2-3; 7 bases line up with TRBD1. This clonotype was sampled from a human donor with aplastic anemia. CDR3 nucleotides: TGTGCCAGCAGGGGGGACAGTCTAAGCACAGATACGCAGTATTTT. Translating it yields CASRGDSLSTDTQYF.